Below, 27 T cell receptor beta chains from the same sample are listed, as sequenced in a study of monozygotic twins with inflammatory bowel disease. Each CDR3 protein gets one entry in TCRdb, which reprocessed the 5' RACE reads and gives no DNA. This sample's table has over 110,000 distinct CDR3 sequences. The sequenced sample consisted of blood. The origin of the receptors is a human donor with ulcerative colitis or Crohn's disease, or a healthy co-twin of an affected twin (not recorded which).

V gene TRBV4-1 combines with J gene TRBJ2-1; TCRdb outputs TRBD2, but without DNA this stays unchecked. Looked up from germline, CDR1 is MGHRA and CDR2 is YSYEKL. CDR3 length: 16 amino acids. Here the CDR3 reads CASTRAGTGINHEQFF.

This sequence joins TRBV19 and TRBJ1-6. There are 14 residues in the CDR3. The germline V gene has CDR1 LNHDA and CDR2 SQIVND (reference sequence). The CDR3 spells CASREGWSSSPLHF.

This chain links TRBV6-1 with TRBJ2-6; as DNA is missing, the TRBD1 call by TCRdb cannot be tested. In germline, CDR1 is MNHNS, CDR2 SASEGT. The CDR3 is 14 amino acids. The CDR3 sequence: CASDRASGANVLTF.

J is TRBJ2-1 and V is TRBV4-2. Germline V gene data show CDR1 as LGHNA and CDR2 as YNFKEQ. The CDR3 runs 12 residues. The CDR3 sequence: CASSLLLGEQFF.

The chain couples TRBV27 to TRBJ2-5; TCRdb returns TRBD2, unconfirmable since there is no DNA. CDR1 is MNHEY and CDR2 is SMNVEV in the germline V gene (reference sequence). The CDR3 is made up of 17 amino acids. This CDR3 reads CASSSRLAGGHTETQYF.

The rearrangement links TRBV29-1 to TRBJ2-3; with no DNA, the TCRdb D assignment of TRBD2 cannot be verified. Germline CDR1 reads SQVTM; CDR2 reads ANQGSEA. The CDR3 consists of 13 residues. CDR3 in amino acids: CSARTSGGDTQYF.

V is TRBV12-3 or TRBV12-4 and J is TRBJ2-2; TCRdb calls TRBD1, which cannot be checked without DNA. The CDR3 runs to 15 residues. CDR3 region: CASSPPRAHTGELFF.

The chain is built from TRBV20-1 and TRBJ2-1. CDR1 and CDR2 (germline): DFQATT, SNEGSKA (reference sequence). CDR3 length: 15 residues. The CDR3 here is CSARDFVSLNNEQFF.

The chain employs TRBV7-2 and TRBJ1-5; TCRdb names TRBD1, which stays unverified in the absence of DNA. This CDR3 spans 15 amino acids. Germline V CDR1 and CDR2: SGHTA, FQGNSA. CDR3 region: CASSLASRGGQPQHF.

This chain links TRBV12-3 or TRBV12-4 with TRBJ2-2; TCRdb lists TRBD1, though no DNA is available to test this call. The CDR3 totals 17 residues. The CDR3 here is CASSPKGQGVMSGELFF.

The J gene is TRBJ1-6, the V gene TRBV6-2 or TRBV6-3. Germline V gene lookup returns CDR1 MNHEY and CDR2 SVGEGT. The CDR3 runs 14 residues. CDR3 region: CASTLRRTHSPLHF.

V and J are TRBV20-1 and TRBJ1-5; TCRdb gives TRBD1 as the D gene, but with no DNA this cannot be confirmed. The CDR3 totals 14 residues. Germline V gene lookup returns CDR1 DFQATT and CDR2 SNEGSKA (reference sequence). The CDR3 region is CSARGWDGNQPQHF.

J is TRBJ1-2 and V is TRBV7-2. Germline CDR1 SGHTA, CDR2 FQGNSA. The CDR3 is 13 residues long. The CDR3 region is CASSLGGLYGYTF.

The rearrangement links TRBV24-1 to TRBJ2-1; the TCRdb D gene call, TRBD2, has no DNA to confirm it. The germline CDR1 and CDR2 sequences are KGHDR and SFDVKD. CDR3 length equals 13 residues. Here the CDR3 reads CATSGTSIDEQFF.

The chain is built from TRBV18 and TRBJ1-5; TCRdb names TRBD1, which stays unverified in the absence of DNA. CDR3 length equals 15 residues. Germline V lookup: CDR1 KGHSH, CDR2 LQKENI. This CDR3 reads CASSADRGSFQPQHF.

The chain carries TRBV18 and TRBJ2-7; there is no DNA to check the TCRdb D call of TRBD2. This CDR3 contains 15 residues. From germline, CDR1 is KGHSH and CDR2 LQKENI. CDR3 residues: CASSPPERVQNEQYF. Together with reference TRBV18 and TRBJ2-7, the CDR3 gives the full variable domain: NAGVMQNPRHLVRRRGQEARLRCSPMKGHSHVYWYRQLPEEGLKFMVYLQKENIIDESGMPKERFSAEFPKEGPSILRIQQVVRGDSAAYFCASSPPERVQNEQYFGPGTRLTVT.

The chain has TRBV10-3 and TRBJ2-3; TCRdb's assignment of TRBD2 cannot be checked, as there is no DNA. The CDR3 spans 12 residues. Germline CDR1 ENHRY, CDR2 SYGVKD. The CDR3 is CAIAGSPDTQYF.

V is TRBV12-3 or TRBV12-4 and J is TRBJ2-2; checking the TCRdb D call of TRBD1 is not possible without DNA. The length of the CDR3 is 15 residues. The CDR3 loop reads CASSPHRGRTGELFF.

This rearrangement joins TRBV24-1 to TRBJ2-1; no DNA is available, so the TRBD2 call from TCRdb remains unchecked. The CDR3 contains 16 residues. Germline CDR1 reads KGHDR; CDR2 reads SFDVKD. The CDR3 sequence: CATSDLRLAGVDEQFF.

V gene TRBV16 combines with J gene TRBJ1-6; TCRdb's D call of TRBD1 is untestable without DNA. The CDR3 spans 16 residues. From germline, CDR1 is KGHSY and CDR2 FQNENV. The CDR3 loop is CASSQTGSSYNSPLHF.

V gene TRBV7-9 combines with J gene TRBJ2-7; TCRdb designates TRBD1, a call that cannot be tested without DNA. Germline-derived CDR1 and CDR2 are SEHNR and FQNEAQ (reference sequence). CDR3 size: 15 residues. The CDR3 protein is CASSLPAGGSYEQYF.

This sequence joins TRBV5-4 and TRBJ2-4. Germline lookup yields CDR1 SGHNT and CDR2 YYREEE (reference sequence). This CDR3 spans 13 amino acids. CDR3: CASSFGAKNIQYF.

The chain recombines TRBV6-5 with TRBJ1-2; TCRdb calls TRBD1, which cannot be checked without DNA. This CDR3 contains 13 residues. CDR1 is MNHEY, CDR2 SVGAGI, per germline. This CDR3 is CASRGQAAHLYTF.

The CDR3 is CAWSVSNYEQYF. V is TRBV30 and J is TRBJ2-7. This CDR3 region has 12 residues. Germline V gene sequence: CDR1 GTSNPN, CDR2 SVGIG (reference sequence).

This CDR3 is CASSLAGGRLDEQFF. The rearrangement links TRBV7-2 to TRBJ2-1; TCRdb names TRBD1, which stays unverified in the absence of DNA. The CDR3 contains 15 residues. Germline lookup yields CDR1 SGHTA and CDR2 FQGNSA.

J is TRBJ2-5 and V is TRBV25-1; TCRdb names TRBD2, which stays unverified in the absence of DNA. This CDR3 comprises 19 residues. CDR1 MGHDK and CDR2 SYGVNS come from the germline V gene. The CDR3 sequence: CASSEYILRQGSSWETQYF.

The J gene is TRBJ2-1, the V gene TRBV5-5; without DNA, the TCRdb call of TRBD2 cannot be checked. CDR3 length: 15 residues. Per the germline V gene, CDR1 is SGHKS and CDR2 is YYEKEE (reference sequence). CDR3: CASSSSGGAYNEQFF.